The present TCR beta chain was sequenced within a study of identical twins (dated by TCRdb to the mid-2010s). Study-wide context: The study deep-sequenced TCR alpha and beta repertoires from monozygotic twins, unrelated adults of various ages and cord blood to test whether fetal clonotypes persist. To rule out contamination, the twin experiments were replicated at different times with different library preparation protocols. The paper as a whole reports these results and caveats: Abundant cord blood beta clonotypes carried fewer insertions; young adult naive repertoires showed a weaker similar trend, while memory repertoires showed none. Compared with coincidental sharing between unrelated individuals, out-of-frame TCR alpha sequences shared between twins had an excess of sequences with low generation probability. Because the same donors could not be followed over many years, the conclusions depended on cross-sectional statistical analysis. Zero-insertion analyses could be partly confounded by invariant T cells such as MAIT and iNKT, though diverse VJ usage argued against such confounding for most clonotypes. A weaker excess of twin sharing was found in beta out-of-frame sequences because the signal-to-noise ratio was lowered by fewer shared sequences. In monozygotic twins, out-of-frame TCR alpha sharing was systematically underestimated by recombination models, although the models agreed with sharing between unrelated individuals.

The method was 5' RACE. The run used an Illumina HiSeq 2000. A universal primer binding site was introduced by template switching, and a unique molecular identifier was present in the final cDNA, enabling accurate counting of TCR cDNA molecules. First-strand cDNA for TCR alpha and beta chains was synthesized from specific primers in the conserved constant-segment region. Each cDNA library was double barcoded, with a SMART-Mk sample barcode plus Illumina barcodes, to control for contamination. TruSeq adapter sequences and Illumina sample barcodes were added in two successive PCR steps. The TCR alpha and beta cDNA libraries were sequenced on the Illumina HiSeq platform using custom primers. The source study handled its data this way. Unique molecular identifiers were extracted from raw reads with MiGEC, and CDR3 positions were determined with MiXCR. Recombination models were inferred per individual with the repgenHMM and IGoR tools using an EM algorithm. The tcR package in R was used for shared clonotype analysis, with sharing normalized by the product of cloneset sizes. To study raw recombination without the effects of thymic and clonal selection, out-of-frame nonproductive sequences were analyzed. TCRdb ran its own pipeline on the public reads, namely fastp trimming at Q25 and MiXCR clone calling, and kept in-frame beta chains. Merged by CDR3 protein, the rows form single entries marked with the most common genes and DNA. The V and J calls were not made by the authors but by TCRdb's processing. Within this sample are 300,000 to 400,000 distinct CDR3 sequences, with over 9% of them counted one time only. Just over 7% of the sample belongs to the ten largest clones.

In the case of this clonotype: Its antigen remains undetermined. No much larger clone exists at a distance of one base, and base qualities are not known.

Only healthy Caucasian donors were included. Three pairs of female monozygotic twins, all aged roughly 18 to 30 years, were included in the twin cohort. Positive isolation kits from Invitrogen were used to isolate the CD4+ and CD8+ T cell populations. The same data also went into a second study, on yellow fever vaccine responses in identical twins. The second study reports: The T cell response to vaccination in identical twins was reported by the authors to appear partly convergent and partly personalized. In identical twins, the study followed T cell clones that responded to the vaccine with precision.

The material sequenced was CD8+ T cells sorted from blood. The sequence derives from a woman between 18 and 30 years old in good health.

The nucleotide sequence is given as TGTGCCAGCAGCCGGGGACAGGCCCACGAGCAGTACTTC. The encoded protein is CASSRGQAHEQYF. The sequence joins TRBV5-6 to TRBJ2-7; a stretch of 8 junction bases matches TRBD1. From the germline V gene, CDR1 is SGHDT and CDR2 is YYEEEE. Its CDR3 holds 13 amino acids, cysteine through phenylalanine. Only the CDR3 portion is preserved as DNA: 39 bases, with reading frame beginning at the first base. V and J are trimmed by 4 bases and 5 bases, and the gene matches miss 5 bases of the junction.